These T cell receptor beta chains were read from a single sample in a study of shared clonotypes between healthy human individuals. Some clones are missing from TCRdb's copy, which holds only in-frame ones; the method was immunoSEQ multiplex PCR. The table shows fewer than 650,000 clones, with just over 75% occurring only once. Sequencing was carried out using PBMCs. These receptors all come from a woman aged 40 to 50 in good health. Some clones in this sample may be carry-over from other donors' samples. The CDR3 runs from the conserved cysteine through the conserved F or W. A D gene is named only where the DNA matches it firmly. Clone size is given for some rows only: seen once, a few or many times, or a class if the clone is expanded.

>TRBV27|-|TRBJ2-1|-
CASSLTEGSSYNEQFF
TGTGCCAGCAGTCTCACGGAGGGGAGCTCCTACAATGAGCAGTTCTTC
>TRBV18|few|TRBJ2-7|TRBD2
CASSPRTSGSYEQYF
TGTGCCAGCTCACCCAGGACTAGCGGGAGTTACGAGCAGTACTTC
>TRBV5-1|-|TRBJ2-3|-
CASSLEVQPVTDTQYF
TGCGCCAGCAGCTTGGAGGTACAGCCCGTCACAGATACGCAGTATTTT
>TRBV9|-|TRBJ1-1|-
CASSVAAGNTEAFF
TGTGCCAGCAGCGTAGCGGCAGGAAACACTGAAGCTTTCTTT
>TRBV19|-|TRBJ1-5|-
CASSIRVDSNQPQHF
TGTGCCAGTAGTATCAGGGTAGATAGCAATCAGCCCCAGCATTTT
>TRBV6-6|-|TRBJ2-7|-
CASTSLGFESYEQYF
TGTGCCAGCACCTCTCTAGGGTTTGAGTCCTACGAGCAGTACTTC
>TRBV27|-|TRBJ1-1|-
CASSPLRDTGPEAFF
TGTGCCAGCAGTCCCCTGAGGGACACGGGCCCTGAAGCTTTCTTT
>TRBV27|-|TRBJ1-4|TRBD1
CASSYAGGQHYEKLFF
TGTGCCAGCAGTTACGCCGGGGGACAGCATTATGAAAAACTGTTTTTT
>TRBV29-1|many|TRBJ2-1|-
CSVRTASSYNEQFF
TGCAGCGTTCGGACAGCTTCAAGCTACAATGAGCAGTTCTTC
>TRBV2|few|TRBJ1-1|-
CASRQEVNTEAFF
TGTGCCAGCAGGCAAGAGGTGAACACTGAGGCTTTCTTT
>TRBV27|-|TRBJ2-1|-
CASSLSRALYNEQFF
TGTGCCAGCAGTTTATCGAGGGCCCTATACAATGAGCAGTTCTTC
>TRBV10-3|-|TRBJ2-1|-
CAISAREPAYNEQFF
TGTGCCATCAGTGCTCGGGAGCCCGCCTACAATGAGCAGTTCTTC
>TRBV19|few|TRBJ1-1|TRBD1
CASRATGRMAEAFF
TGTGCCAGTAGAGCGACAGGGAGGATGGCTGAAGCTTTCTTT